This entry lists 26 T cell receptor beta chains sequenced from one sample in a study of cytomegalovirus exposure and HLA in healthy donors. The PCR had 60 Vbeta and 13 Jbeta primers. Method: immunoSEQ multiplex PCR; TCRdb's copy keeps in-frame clones and lacks some. Counted here are about 120,000 clones, approximately 81% occurring once; the ten biggest clones make up around 4.5%. The specimen sequenced was PBMCs. Receptors were obtained from a man between 25 and 39 years old in good health and CMV-seropositive.

This chain joins TRBV19 and TRBJ1-1; D possibly corresponds to TRBD1 (5 bases). CDR1 and CDR2 from the germline V gene are LNHDA and SQIVND (reference sequence). This CDR3 is 13 amino acids long. The V end was cut by 5 bases, the J end by 5 bases, with 12 bases between. Here the CDR3 reads CASSFPGWTEAFF. DNA for the CDR3: TGTGCCAGTAGTTTCCCAGGGTGGACTGAAGCTTTCTTT.

The chain combines TRBV30 with TRBJ2-7, with D possibly being TRBD1 (5 bases). Per germline, CDR1 GTSNPN and CDR2 SVGIG (reference sequence). CDR3 length: 12 amino acids. V lost 3 bases and J 0 bases, leaving 6 bases between the germline ends. DNA of the CDR3: TGTGCCTGGAGGACAGCCTCCTACGAGCAGTACTTC. Its translation is CAWRTASYEQYF.

V is TRBV6-4 and J is TRBJ2-7; 7 bases line up with TRBD1. This CDR3 has 17 amino acids. V was clipped by 2 bases and J by 0 bases; unmatched bases: 10. CDR1 is MRHNA, CDR2 SNTAGT, per germline. CDR3 sequence reads: CASSDSPPDRSSYEQYF. The DNA of the CDR3 is TGTGCCAGCAGTGACAGCCCCCCGGACAGGTCCTCCTACGAGCAGTACTTC.

The J gene is TRBJ2-7, the V gene TRBV9; 10 bases agree with TRBD2. Germline CDR1 is SGDLS and CDR2 is YYNGEE. Losses at the gene ends were 3 bases for V and 4 bases for J; bases not matched to a gene: 13. The CDR3 sequence is 17 residues long. This CDR3 reads CASSAKPGGTSEYEQYF. Written as DNA, the CDR3 is TGTGCCAGCAGCGCTAAGCCAGGAGGGACTAGCGAGTACGAGCAGTACTTC.

The gene calls are TRBV4-2 and TRBJ2-7; D is possibly TRBD1 (6 bases). In germline, CDR1 is LGHNA, CDR2 YNFKEQ. The CDR3 length is 17 residues. Trimming took off 1 base at V and 6 bases at J, with 22 bases between the two ends. The DNA for the CDR3 is TGTGCCAGCAGCCAAGTTTTAACCGGGACATCTTCCCCCGAGCAGTACTTC. Amino acids: CASSQVLTGTSSPEQYF.

The chain couples TRBV4-2 to TRBJ2-7; possibly TRBD2 for D (6 bases). The ends were cut back, 1 base at V and 5 bases at J, with 18 bases in the middle. Germline CDR1 LGHNA, CDR2 YNFKEQ. This CDR3 region has 16 residues. The CDR3 sequence is CASSQVVTGESDEQYF. CDR3 in DNA: TGTGCCAGCAGCCAAGTTGTCACGGGAGAGAGCGACGAGCAGTACTTC.

The rearrangement uses TRBV15 and TRBJ2-1; TRBD2 aligns across 14 bases. Germline assignment: CDR1 LNHNV and CDR2 YYDKDF (reference sequence). The CDR3 is 15 residues long. V shed 3 bases and J 6 bases; nucleotides not matched to a gene: 1. The DNA for the CDR3 is TGTGCCACCAGCAGGACTAGCGGGGGGGCCAATGAGCAGTTCTTC. This codes for CATSRTSGGANEQFF.

In the case of this clone: Its ends do not fully match the called genes, so a read error is possible. The rearrangement joins TRBV7-7 to TRBJ2-7; perhaps TRBD2 as D (7 bases). From germline, CDR1 is SSHAT and CDR2 FNYEAQ (reference sequence). The CDR3 loop spans 13 amino acids. The CDR3, as DNA: TGTGCTAGCAGCCTTATAGGGGGGGACGAGCAGTACTTC. Its translation is CASSLIGGDEQYF.

The chain uses TRBV28 and TRBJ2-2; tentative D call: TRBD2 (6 bases). CDR3 length equals 16 residues. The ends were cut back, 6 bases at V and 4 bases at J, with 18 bases in the middle. Germline lookup yields CDR1 MDHEN and CDR2 SYDVKM. Here the CDR3 DNA reads TGTGCCAGCAGCCCCGGAGGGGAGGAAGGCACCGGGGAGCTGTTTTTT. It is translated as CASSPGGEEGTGELFF. Looking up the rest from reference TRBV28 and TRBJ2-2 gives the full variable domain: DVKVTQSSRYLVKRTGEKVFLECVQDMDHENMFWYRQDPGLGLRLIYFSYDVKMKEKGDIPEGYSVSREKKERFSLILESASTNQTSMYLCASSPGGEEGTGELFFGEGSRLTVL.

The rearrangement uses TRBV27 and TRBJ1-1, with 8 bases identical to TRBD1. The germline CDR1 and CDR2 sequences are MNHEY and SMNVEV (reference sequence). The junction had 6 bases not matched to a gene; V was cut back by 5 bases and J by 1 base. CDR3 size: 15 residues. The CDR3 is CASSNRQGWNTEAFF. The CDR3 DNA reads TGTGCCAGCAGTAATCGACAGGGGTGGAACACTGAAGCTTTCTTT.

CDR3 protein: CASTSGSVADTQYF. CDR3 coding DNA: TGTGCCAGCACCAGCGGGAGCGTCGCAGATACGCAGTATTTT. The chain employs TRBV7-9 and TRBJ2-3; 8 bases are a match to TRBD2. Germline assignment: CDR1 SEHNR and CDR2 FQNEAQ (reference sequence). V shed 7 bases and J 4 bases; nucleotides not matched to a gene: 7. This CDR3 is built from 14 residues. Drawing the rest from reference TRBV7-9 and TRBJ2-3, the complete variable domain is DTGVSQNPRHKITKRGQNVTFRCDPISEHNRLYWYRQTLGQGPEFLTYFQNEAQLEKSRLLSDRFSAERPKGSFSTLEIQRTEQGDSAMYLCASTSGSVADTQYFGPGTRLTVL.

This chain links TRBV7-2 with TRBJ2-5; 10 nucleotides match TRBD2. The germline V gene encodes CDR1 SGHTA and CDR2 FQGNSA. CDR3 length: 17 amino acids. V shed 0 bases, J shed 5 bases, and the junction held 9 bases outside the gene matches. CDR3 sequence: CASSLAASGGAGETQYF. The DNA for the CDR3 is TGTGCCAGCAGCTTAGCGGCCAGCGGGGGGGCCGGGGAGACCCAGTACTTC.

The chain is built from TRBV9 and TRBJ1-2; 9 bases line up with TRBD1. V shed 5 bases, J shed 7 bases, and the junction held 6 bases outside the gene matches. The CDR3 loop spans 13 amino acids. CDR1 is SGDLS, CDR2 YYNGEE, per germline. The CDR3 reads CASRDGTGTGYTF. In DNA, the CDR3 is TGTGCCAGCAGAGACGGGACAGGGACTGGCTACACCTTC.

This sequence joins TRBV27 and TRBJ2-5; weak D call: TRBD1 (5 bases). Matching the DNA end better, TRBJ2-7 makes the J call doubtful. The germline CDR1 and CDR2 sequences are MNHEY and SMNVEV (reference sequence). This CDR3 has 15 residues. The CDR3 bases are TGTGCCAGCAGTTTATCGGGGCAGGCGAGCTACGAGCAGTACTTC. Amino acids: CASSLSGQASYEQYF.

This clone was seen a single time. This chain uses TRBV27 with TRBJ2-2; TRBD1 is a possible D gene (6 bases). The length of the CDR3 is 14 residues. V was clipped by 5 bases and J by 3 bases, with 10 bases between them. CDR1 is MNHEY, CDR2 SMNVEV, per germline (reference sequence). The DNA for the CDR3 is TGTGCCAGCAGTATAAACAGGGACACCGGGGAGCTGTTTTTT. Its translation is CASSINRDTGELFF.

The chain recombines TRBV6-5 with TRBJ1-1, with TRBD1 matching over 9 bases. V lost 5 bases, J lost 5 bases, and 9 bases stayed unmatched. The CDR3 covers 15 residues. The germline V gene encodes CDR1 MNHEY and CDR2 SVGAGI. CDR3 sequence (DNA): TGTGCCAGCAGTCGACCGGGGACAGGGAAGACTGAAGCTTTCTTT. Its translation: CASSRPGTGKTEAFF.

This sequence joins TRBV5-4 and TRBJ1-1; D gene uncertain. Germline CDR1 and CDR2: SGHNT and YYREEE (reference sequence). V lost 0 bases and J lost 1, with 10 bases in between. The CDR3 runs to 15 residues. CDR3 residues: CASSLAGGRNTEAFF. For the CDR3, the DNA is TGTGCCAGCAGCTTGGCGGGTGGAAGGAACACTGAAGCTTTCTTT. Full variable domain (missing parts from reference TRBV5-4 and TRBJ1-1): ETGVTQSPTHLIKTRGQQVTLRCSSQSGHNTVSWYQQALGQGPQFIFQYYREEENGRGNFPPRFSGLQFPNYSSELNVNALELDDSALYLCASSLAGGRNTEAFFGQGTRLTVV.

This clone was detected a few times. This chain joins TRBV7-3 and TRBJ2-6; tentatively, D is TRBD2 (5 bases). The germline V gene has CDR1 SGHTA and CDR2 FQGTGA. V gave up 5 bases and J gave up 2 bases, with 10 bases separating them. The CDR3 spans 15 residues. The CDR3 here is CASSQVGAGANVLTF. The CDR3 DNA sequence: TGTGCCAGCAGCCAAGTCGGGGCTGGGGCCAACGTCCTGACTTTC.

The chain links TRBV4-3 to TRBJ1-6, with D unresolved. The CDR3 is 17 residues long. Germline loops: CDR1 LGHNA, CDR2 YSLEER. The germline V and J ends were trimmed by 0 bases and 11 bases, with 20 bases remaining between them. As DNA, the CDR3 is TGCGCCAGCAGCCAAGAATCCTCATCCGGGGTTTGGCCACCCCTCCACTTT. Translation: CASSQESSSGVWPPLHF.

This clone showed up just a few times. The chain links TRBV29-1 to TRBJ1-2, with 10 bases matching TRBD1. V trimming: 4 bases; J trimming: 7 bases; junction bases outside the gene matches: 6. The CDR3 is 13 amino acids. Germline CDR1 SQVTM, CDR2 ANQGSEA. As DNA, the CDR3 is TGCAGCGTTGTTATTGGGACAGGGGTTGGCTACACCTTC. Its translation: CSVVIGTGVGYTF.

J is TRBJ2-7 and V is TRBV5-6, with D unresolved. Germline lookup yields CDR1 SGHDT and CDR2 YYEEEE. This CDR3 comprises 14 residues. V lost 4 bases, J lost 0 bases, and 11 bases lay in between. As DNA, the CDR3 is TGTGCCAGCAGCCCCGGCGACACCTCCTACGAGCAGTACTTC. It codes for CASSPGDTSYEQYF. The full variable domain, rest sourced from reference TRBV5-6 and TRBJ2-7, is DAGVTQSPTHLIKTRGQQVTLRCSPKSGHDTVSWYQQALGQGPQFIFQYYEEEERQRGNFPDRFSGHQFPNYSSELNVNALLLGDSALYLCASSPGDTSYEQYFGPGTRLTVT.

The chain couples TRBV9 to TRBJ1-4; no clear D gene. Trimming pared 3 bases from V and 0 bases from J, leaving 9 bases between. This CDR3 region has 15 residues. CDR1 and CDR2 from the germline V gene are SGDLS and YYNGEE. This chain's CDR3 is CASSAYSATNEKLFF. The CDR3 DNA follows: TGTGCCAGCAGCGCCTACAGTGCAACTAATGAAAAACTGTTTTTT.

The chain carries TRBV4-2 and TRBJ2-7; perhaps TRBD2 as D (6 bases). The CDR3 consists of 13 residues. The germline CDR1 and CDR2 sequences are LGHNA and YNFKEQ. V was shortened by 4 bases and J by 4 bases, with 11 bases between the two germline ends. The CDR3: CASSLGRKYEQYF. Written as DNA, the CDR3 is TGTGCCAGCAGCCTGGGGAGGAAATACGAGCAGTACTTC.

This chain connects TRBV7-9 to TRBJ2-7; 7 nucleotides line up with TRBD2. Germline V gene lookup returns CDR1 SEHNR and CDR2 FQNEAQ (reference sequence). This CDR3 has 15 residues. V shed 5 bases and J 3 bases; nucleotides not matched to a gene: 10. This CDR3 is CASSGRLAENYEQYF. The CDR3, as DNA: TGTGCCAGCAGCGGGCGACTAGCAGAGAACTACGAGCAGTACTTC.

The chain is built from TRBV11-3 and TRBJ2-1, with 10 bases aligning to TRBD2. Germline CDR1 reads SGHNT; CDR2 reads YENEEA. V lost 0 bases to trimming and J lost 6 bases; unmatched junction nucleotides: 5. CDR3 length: 16 amino acids. The CDR3 bases are TGTGCCAGCAGCTTAGATCCCAGCGGGGGGGCCAATGAGCAGTTCTTC. Protein product: CASSLDPSGGANEQFF.

The V and J genes are TRBV4-2 and TRBJ1-5; perhaps TRBD1 as D (5 bases). CDR1 is LGHNA and CDR2 is YNFKEQ in the germline V gene. Trimming removed 0 bases at V and 2 bases at J, with 8 bases between. The CDR3 has 15 residues. DNA of the CDR3: TGTGCCAGCAGCCAAGACCCCAGGGGCAATCAGCCCCAGCATTTT. Its protein is CASSQDPRGNQPQHF.